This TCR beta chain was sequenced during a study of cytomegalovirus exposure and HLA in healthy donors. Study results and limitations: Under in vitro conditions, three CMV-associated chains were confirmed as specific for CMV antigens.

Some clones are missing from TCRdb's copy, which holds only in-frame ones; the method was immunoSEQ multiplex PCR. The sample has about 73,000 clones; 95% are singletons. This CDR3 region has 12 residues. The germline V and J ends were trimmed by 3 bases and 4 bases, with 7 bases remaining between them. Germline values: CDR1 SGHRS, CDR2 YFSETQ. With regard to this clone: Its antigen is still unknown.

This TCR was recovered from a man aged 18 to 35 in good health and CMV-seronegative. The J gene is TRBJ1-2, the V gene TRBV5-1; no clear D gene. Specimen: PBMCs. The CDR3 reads CASSSVGYGYTF. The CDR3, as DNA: TGCGCCAGCAGCTCCGTCGGCTATGGCTACACCTTC.